This entry describes one TCR gamma chain. TCRdb pairs this DNA with a much larger clone's protein that differs at residue 10, likely a read error; the protein shown was translated from the DNA. The germline V gene encodes CDR1 EGSTGY and CDR2 YDSYTSSV. This CDR3 region has 13 residues. This sample is drawn from a study of gamma-delta T cells after stem cell transplantation. TCRdb reprocessed the RT-PCR reads through CATT. Counted here are about 3,600 gamma-chain clones, about 5.3% occurring once; the ten biggest clones make up about 20%. Sequencing was carried out using gamma-delta T cells. The receptor's source is a human donor. It is not recorded whose cells these are; they may come from a transplant donor. The J gene is TRGJP1, the V gene TRGV4. The CDR3 DNA reads as TGTGCCACCTGGACGCCCACTGGTTGGCTCAAGATATTT. This translates into CATWTPTGWLKIF.